Below are 4 T cell receptor beta chains sequenced from a single sample in a study of CD8 T cells in Susac syndrome (dated by TCRdb to between 2018 and 2021). The method was the immunoSEQ multiplex PCR assay. RNA was extracted using the RNeasy kit, and about 0.5 to 1 ug of the RNA was reverse transcribed with random hexamers. The public reads were reanalyzed by TCRdb: fastp trimming at Q25, MiXCR alignment, in-frame beta chains only. CDR3 protein duplicates are merged, each entry listing the most common genes and DNA. This sample has approximately 190,000 distinct CDR3 sequences in its table, and 95% of those were observed once. Less than 0.2% of the sample is held by the ten biggest clonotypes. Input material: CD8+ T cells from PBMCs. Source of these receptors: a human donor with Susac syndrome.

This clonotype appeared once. The V call is TRBV5-1, the J call TRBJ1-2, with D uncertain. Germline values: CDR1 SGHRS, CDR2 YFSETQ. The V end lost 6 bases, the J end lost 8 bases, and 17 bases lay between the germline ends. The CDR3 sequence is 13 residues long. The chain's CDR3 is CASTRPGLEGYTF. In DNA, the CDR3 is TGCGCCAGCACTCGACCCGGTCTTGAAGGCTACACCTTC.

The chain uses TRBV27 and TRBJ1-1; D uncertain. CDR1 is MNHEY and CDR2 is SMNVEV in the germline V gene (reference sequence). CDR3 size: 14 residues. The V end was cut by 6 bases, the J end by 4 bases, with 15 bases between. This chain's CDR3 is CASRGALKGTEAFF. The CDR3 DNA sequence: TGTGCCAGCAGGGGCGCCTTGAAGGGCACTGAAGCTTTCTTT.

CDR3 DNA: TGCGCCAGCAGCCATATAAAACAGGGGCGGTGCGAGCAGTACTTC. It yields the protein CASSHIKQGRCEQYF. The chain combines TRBV23-1 with TRBJ2-7; 7 bases line up with TRBD1. TRBV23-1 has ORF status, its function being uncertain. V lost 6 bases and J lost 6; bases outside the gene matches: 14. The CDR3 loop spans 15 amino acids.

This rearrangement joins TRBV4-1 to TRBJ1-2; tentatively, D is TRBD1 (5 bases). CDR3 length equals 15 residues. V lost 2 bases, J lost 3 bases, and 13 bases lay in between. The germline CDR1 and CDR2 sequences are MGHRA and YSYEKL. The CDR3 nucleotides are TGCGCCAGCAGCCAAAGTGACAGACCCGACTATGGCTACACCTTC. Amino acid sequence: CASSQSDRPDYGYTF.